Listed below are T cell receptor beta chains from one sample, sequenced in a study of blood T cell repertoires in COVID-19. Assay: immunoSEQ multiplex PCR; the TCRdb copy retains only in-frame clones and omits some. The data hold about 240,000 clones, with 80% to 90% observed a single time. Sequencing was carried out using peripheral blood. The receptors come from a woman in her 70s with acute or convalescent COVID-19. Each CDR3 is given with its conserved first and last residue. D genes are given only for firm matches. Only some rows state a clone size, as once, few, many or a class for expanded clones.

CDR3aa: CASSTSTGAYTEAFF; CDR3nt: TGTGCCAGCAGCACCTCGACAGGGGCCTACACTGAAGCTTTCTTT; v_gene: TRBV7-2; abundance: -; j_gene: TRBJ1-1; d_gene: TRBD1
CDR3aa: CASSPFSGNTIYF; CDR3nt: TGTGCCAGCAGCCCCTTCTCTGGAAACACCATATATTTT; v_gene: TRBV3-1/TRBV3-2; abundance: -; j_gene: TRBJ1-3; d_gene: -
CDR3aa: CASSLTGNNQPQHF; CDR3nt: TGCGCCAGCAGCTTGACAGGGAACAATCAGCCCCAGCATTTT; v_gene: TRBV5-1; abundance: -; j_gene: TRBJ1-5; d_gene: -
CDR3aa: CATSRGSGQDTEAFF; CDR3nt: TGTGCCACCAGCAGAGGGTCAGGCCAGGACACTGAAGCTTTCTTT; v_gene: TRBV15; abundance: -; j_gene: TRBJ1-1; d_gene: -
CDR3aa: CASSQAPTGPRGPLSSNYGYTF; CDR3nt: TGCGCCAGCAGCCAGGCCCCGACGGGCCCCAGGGGGCCCTTAAGTTCTAACTATGGCTACACCTTC; v_gene: TRBV4-1; abundance: -; j_gene: TRBJ1-2; d_gene: TRBD1
CDR3aa: CASSPRTGDYEQYF; CDR3nt: TGTGCCAGCTCACCAAGGACGGGGGACTACGAGCAGTACTTC; v_gene: TRBV18; abundance: few; j_gene: TRBJ2-7; d_gene: -
CDR3aa: CASSFLDQPQHF; CDR3nt: TGTGCCAGCAGCTTTCTCGATCAGCCCCAGCATTTT; v_gene: TRBV5-4; abundance: -; j_gene: TRBJ1-5; d_gene: -
CDR3aa: CASSAIEGTEAFF; CDR3nt: TGTGCCAGCAGTGCCATCGAGGGAACTGAAGCTTTCTTT; v_gene: TRBV6-4; abundance: -; j_gene: TRBJ1-1; d_gene: -
CDR3aa: CASSQVAGDTEAFF; CDR3nt: TGCGCCAGCAGCCAAGTGGCAGGGGACACTGAAGCTTTCTTT; v_gene: TRBV4-3; abundance: -; j_gene: TRBJ1-1; d_gene: -
CDR3aa: CASILPPTSYNEQFF; CDR3nt: TGTGCCAGCATCCTTCCCCCTACTAGCTACAATGAGCAGTTCTTC; v_gene: TRBV7-9; abundance: -; j_gene: TRBJ2-1; d_gene: -
CDR3aa: CASSSTGFGYTF; CDR3nt: TGTGCCAGCAGCTCAACAGGGTTCGGCTACACCTTC; v_gene: TRBV7-9; abundance: -; j_gene: TRBJ1-2; d_gene: -
CDR3aa: CASSQFNRGNSPLHF; CDR3nt: TGTGCCAGCAGCCAATTCAACAGGGGTAATTCACCCCTCCACTTT; v_gene: TRBV14; abundance: -; j_gene: TRBJ1-6; d_gene: TRBD1
CDR3aa: CASSPTRGQGGSPLHF; CDR3nt: TGCGCCAGCAGCCCTACCAGGGGGCAGGGTGGATCACCCCTCCACTTT; v_gene: TRBV5-1; abundance: -; j_gene: TRBJ1-6; d_gene: TRBD1
CDR3aa: CATDPEGNRNTIYF; CDR3nt: TGTGCCACCGACCCGGAGGGGAATCGAAACACCATATATTTT; v_gene: TRBV28; abundance: -; j_gene: TRBJ1-3; d_gene: -
CDR3aa: CASSAGQGPRLYGYTF; CDR3nt: TGTGCCAGCAGTGCGGGCCAGGGGCCGCGCCTCTATGGCTACACCTTC; v_gene: TRBV2; abundance: -; j_gene: TRBJ1-2; d_gene: -
CDR3aa: CASSEAFDYGYTF; CDR3nt: TGTGCCAGCAGTGAAGCCTTCGACTATGGCTACACCTTC; v_gene: TRBV6-1; abundance: -; j_gene: TRBJ1-2; d_gene: -
CDR3aa: CVIISPNTGELFF; CDR3nt: TGTGTAATTATCTCCCCGAACACCGGGGAGCTGTTTTTT; v_gene: TRBV28; abundance: -; j_gene: TRBJ2-2; d_gene: -
CDR3aa: CASSLLGKGDYGYTF; CDR3nt: TGTGCCAGCAGCTTATTAGGGAAGGGGGACTATGGCTACACCTTC; v_gene: TRBV7-9; abundance: -; j_gene: TRBJ1-2; d_gene: -
CDR3aa: CASSEMAGVDQPQHF; CDR3nt: TGTGCCAGCAGTGAAATGGCAGGGGTGGATCAGCCCCAGCATTTT; v_gene: TRBV6-1; abundance: -; j_gene: TRBJ1-5; d_gene: -
CDR3aa: CASSQSPRDRGPRPQHF; CDR3nt: TGCGCCAGCAGTCAATCCCCCCGGGACAGGGGTCCCAGGCCCCAGCATTTT; v_gene: TRBV23-1; abundance: -; j_gene: TRBJ1-5; d_gene: TRBD1
CDR3aa: CASSQEAGTGNSPLHF; CDR3nt: TGCGCCAGCAGCCAAGAGGCCGGGACAGGGAATTCACCCCTCCACTTT; v_gene: TRBV4-3; abundance: -; j_gene: TRBJ1-6; d_gene: TRBD1
CDR3aa: CAITRSERGEKLFF; CDR3nt: TGTGCCATCACCCGCAGCGAAAGAGGGGAAAAACTGTTTTTT; v_gene: TRBV10-3; abundance: -; j_gene: TRBJ1-4; d_gene: -
CDR3aa: CASSESGSTEAFF; CDR3nt: TGTGCCAGCAGTGAATCCGGGAGCACTGAAGCTTTCTTT; v_gene: TRBV2; abundance: few; j_gene: TRBJ1-1; d_gene: -
CDR3aa: CSVGSSDRYGYTF; CDR3nt: TGCAGCGTTGGGAGCTCGGACAGATATGGCTACACCTTC; v_gene: TRBV29-1; abundance: -; j_gene: TRBJ1-2; d_gene: -
CDR3aa: CASSQTGGGRSPLHF; CDR3nt: TGTGCCAGCAGCCAAACAGGGGGCGGAAGATCACCCCTCCACTTT; v_gene: TRBV6-2/TRBV6-3; abundance: -; j_gene: TRBJ1-6; d_gene: TRBD1
CDR3aa: CSVGPTSGGSYEQYF; CDR3nt: TGCAGCGTTGGACCGACTAGCGGGGGTTCCTACGAGCAGTACTTC; v_gene: TRBV29-1; abundance: -; j_gene: TRBJ2-7; d_gene: TRBD2
CDR3aa: CASSVLSGGTDTQYF; CDR3nt: TGTGCCAGTAGTGTCCTTAGCGGGGGCACAGATACGCAGTATTTT; v_gene: TRBV19; abundance: -; j_gene: TRBJ2-3; d_gene: TRBD2
CDR3aa: CASSLGQPSSGNTIYF; CDR3nt: TGCGCCAGCAGCTTGGGACAGCCAAGCTCTGGAAACACCATATATTTT; v_gene: TRBV5-1; abundance: once; j_gene: TRBJ1-3; d_gene: -
CDR3aa: CASSSRDTRPYGYTF; CDR3nt: TGTGCCAGCAGCAGCCGGGACACTCGCCCCTATGGCTACACCTTC; v_gene: TRBV14; abundance: -; j_gene: TRBJ1-2; d_gene: -
CDR3aa: CASSLRLLGHLHF; CDR3nt: TGTGCCAGCAGTTTACGTCTGTTGGGGCACCTCCACTTT; v_gene: TRBV28; abundance: -; j_gene: TRBJ1-6; d_gene: -
CDR3aa: CASSEDGRGNSPLHF; CDR3nt: TGTGCCAGCAGTGAAGATGGCAGGGGTAATTCACCCCTCCACTTT; v_gene: TRBV6-1; abundance: -; j_gene: TRBJ1-6; d_gene: -
CDR3aa: CASSGRLAATDTQYF; CDR3nt: TGTGCCAGCAGCGGGAGACTAGCGGCCACAGATACGCAGTATTTT; v_gene: TRBV9; abundance: -; j_gene: TRBJ2-3; d_gene: TRBD2
CDR3aa: CASSLATGAGGEKLFF; CDR3nt: TGCGCCAGCAGCTTGGCCACAGGCGCCGGGGGGGAAAAACTGTTTTTT; v_gene: TRBV5-1; abundance: -; j_gene: TRBJ1-4; d_gene: -
CDR3aa: CASSGGGAILETQYF; CDR3nt: TGTGCCAGCAGCGGCGGGGGGGCCATTTTGGAGACCCAGTACTTC; v_gene: TRBV5-6; abundance: -; j_gene: TRBJ2-5; d_gene: TRBD2
CDR3aa: CASSIPVSTNEKLFF; CDR3nt: TGTGCCAGCAGTATTCCAGTGTCAACTAATGAAAAACTGTTTTTT; v_gene: TRBV6-2/TRBV6-3; abundance: -; j_gene: TRBJ1-4; d_gene: -